This T cell receptor (beta chain) was identified in a study of T-cell reconstitution after alpha-beta-depleted transplantation in children (dated by TCRdb to the mid-2010s). A note on the overall study: T-cell immune reconstitution after TCRalphabeta/CD19-depleted allogeneic hematopoietic cell transplantation in children was quantitatively tracked in the study by means of TCR repertoire profiling. Overall study results and their limits: The high TCRbeta diversity at day 60 in some patients was ascribed to recipient T cells and intrathymic progenitors that had survived conditioning. About two months after transplant, the apparently early recovery of alphabetaT-cell counts reportedly depended on just several hundred clones that had expanded rapidly and came from non-depleted graft cells. Over the following months the frequencies of hyperexpanded clones went down, and after one year T-cell counts and TCRbeta diversity were mostly credited to newly produced T cells.

The treatment or condition tag for this specimen amounts to: allogeneic hematopoietic cell transplantation with graft depleted of TCRalphabeta T cells and CD19 B cells. The children who served as transplant recipients had been given grafts of TCRalphabeta/CD19-depleted allogeneic hematopoietic cells. CDR1 and CDR2, per the germline V gene (reference sequence), are MNHEY and SMNVEV. The CDR3 runs 13 amino acids, cysteine and phenylalanine included. The only DNA kept is the CDR3, 39 bases in frame from the first base. Trimming removed 5 bases from V and 2 bases from J, leaving 9 bases between the germline ends. Libraries were prepared through PCR. Data came from an Illumina HiSeq 2500. TCR libraries were prepared with molecular barcoding, using unique molecular identifiers to normalize TCRbeta repertoire quantification. Using fastp at Q25 and MiXCR, TCRdb reprocessed the public reads and kept productive beta chains. Each entry merges the rows of one CDR3 protein and shows their most common DNA and genes. The sample table holds hundreds of thousands of distinct CDR3 sequences, of which 10% to 15% were seen once. The ten largest clones add up to over 2% of the sample.

About this clonotype: Its specific antigen is unknown. Per-base qualities were not stored, and no clone one base away is much larger.

Recombination joined TRBV27 with TRBJ1-2; TRBD1 is possibly the D segment (6 matching bases). The sequence derives from a male patient younger than 18 who had a stem cell transplant for acute myeloid leukemia, so the T cells may come from the graft donor. The sample in question was PBMCs, mostly from graft donor cells, obtained 360 days after TCRalphabeta/CD19-depleted stem cell transplant. The CDR3 amino acid sequence is: CASSLDRNYGYTF. Read as DNA, the sequence is TGTGCCAGCAGTCTGGACAGAAACTATGGCTACACCTTC.